The 17 T cell receptor beta chains reported below all come from one sample, sequenced in a study of technical replicates of blood from a handful of donors. Profiled with immunoSEQ multiplex PCR; TCRdb holds only in-frame clones, not every one. The table has around 58,000 clones, around nine tenths seen once; the top ten hold less than 5.5%. Source material: PBMCs. The receptors derive from a human donor in good health. Some clones in this sample may be carry-over from other donors' samples.

The chain recombines TRBV5-1 with TRBJ2-7; D may be TRBD1 (6 bases). The CDR3 runs 15 residues. Germline assignment: CDR1 SGHRS and CDR2 YFSETQ. The ends were cut back, 4 bases at V and 4 bases at J, with 18 bases in the middle. The CDR3 is CASSATGTRSYEQYF. The CDR3 DNA follows: TGCGCCAGCAGCGCCACCGGGACACGGTCTTACGAGCAGTACTTC.

Here the CDR3 reads CSVEDRGTGELFF. CDR3 DNA sequence: TGCAGCGTTGAAGACAGGGGCACCGGGGAGCTGTTTTTT. The rearrangement joins TRBV29-1 to TRBJ2-2; tentative D call: TRBD1 (6 bases). Per the germline V gene, CDR1 is SQVTM and CDR2 is ANQGSEA. The V gene lost 0 bases and the J gene lost 4 bases, with 6 bases spanning the gap. CDR3 length: 13 residues.

The chain couples TRBV10-3 to TRBJ1-3; TRBD1 matches at 7 bases. Germline CDR1 is ENHRY and CDR2 is SYGVKD. With V trimmed by 11 bases and J by 2 bases, 9 bases remained unmatched. This CDR3 region has 14 residues. The CDR3 nucleotides read TGTGCCTCCCAAGGGACAGTTGCTGGAAACACCATATATTTT. Amino acid sequence: CASQGTVAGNTIYF.

The chain employs TRBV5-1 and TRBJ2-3; possible D gene TRBD1, 6 bases. Trimming took off 0 bases at V and 6 bases at J, with 14 bases between the two ends. This CDR3 spans 15 amino acids. Looked up from germline, CDR1 is SGHRS and CDR2 is YFSETQ. The CDR3 bases are TGCGCCAGCAGCTTGGGACAGGCGGCGATGGATACGCAGTATTTT. It is translated as CASSLGQAAMDTQYF. Full variable domain (missing parts from reference TRBV5-1 and TRBJ2-3): KAGVTQTPRYLIKTRGQQVTLSCSPISGHRSVSWYQQTPGQGLQFLFEYFSETQRNKGNFPGRFSGRQFSNSRSEMNVSTLELGDSALYLCASSLGQAAMDTQYFGPGTRLTVL.

V usage is TRBV7-9 and J usage is TRBJ2-7; 8 nucleotides align to TRBD1. The germline V gene encodes CDR1 SEHNR and CDR2 FQNEAQ (reference sequence). This CDR3 region has 15 residues. V gave up 6 bases and J gave up 2 bases; unmatched junction bases: 9. The CDR3 region is CASSLGQGRAYEQYF. CDR3 nucleotide sequence: TGTGCCAGCAGTCTAGGACAGGGCAGAGCCTACGAGCAGTACTTC.

The genes are TRBV7-8 and TRBJ2-5; TRBD2 matches at 8 bases. From germline, CDR1 is SGHVS and CDR2 FQNEAQ. The J segment lost 2 bases and the V segment lost 2 bases, leaving 1 base of the junction unmatched. The CDR3 is 14 amino acids. CDR3 loop: CASSLTSGQETQYF. CDR3 DNA: TGTGCCAGCAGCTTAACTAGCGGACAAGAGACCCAGTACTTC.

This clone came up once. CDR3 sequence (DNA): TGTGCCAGCAGGCCCGGGACTAGCGGGACTGAGCAGTACTTC. Protein: CASRPGTSGTEQYF. This chain links TRBV6-5 with TRBJ2-7; TRBD2 aligns across 13 bases. This CDR3 spans 14 amino acids. With 6 bases clipped from V and 7 bases from J, the junction kept 6 bases outside the gene matches. Germline assignment: CDR1 MNHEY and CDR2 SVGAGI.

This clone appeared a single time. V is TRBV30 and J is TRBJ1-3; D is uncertain. Germline lookup yields CDR1 GTSNPN and CDR2 SVGIG (reference sequence). The CDR3 extends over 13 amino acids. Trimming took off 3 bases at V and 4 bases at J, with 10 bases between the two ends. The CDR3 spells CAWSSGRGNTIYF. CDR3 DNA sequence: TGTGCCTGGAGCTCGGGTCGGGGAAACACCATATATTTT.

A single count supports this clone. The chain employs TRBV9 and TRBJ2-1; 9 bases fit TRBD2. V was clipped by 0 bases and J by 8 bases; unmatched bases: 6. The CDR3 is 15 residues long. Germline V gene lookup returns CDR1 SGDLS and CDR2 YYNGEE. CDR3 coding DNA: TGTGCCAGCAGCGTAGTTGGCGGGAGGGCCGATGAGCAGTTCTTC. Protein sequence: CASSVVGGRADEQFF.

The chain employs TRBV27 and TRBJ2-5; TRBD2 matches at 9 bases. The junction had 8 bases not matched to a gene; V was cut back by 1 base and J by 5 bases. Germline CDR1 is MNHEY and CDR2 is SMNVEV (reference sequence). This CDR3 is 16 amino acids long. The CDR3 spells CASSLLSGGFGETQYF. The CDR3 bases are TGTGCCAGCAGTTTATTGAGCGGGGGGTTTGGCGAGACCCAGTACTTC.

The chain joins TRBV5-1 to TRBJ1-6, with D perhaps TRBD1 (6 bases). Between the trimmed V and J ends, which lost 0 bases and 7 bases, there was a span of 8 bases. Germline assignment: CDR1 SGHRS and CDR2 YFSETQ. CDR3 length equals 14 residues. CDR3 in amino acids: CASSLEGVNSPLHF. DNA for the CDR3: TGCGCCAGCAGCTTGGAGGGGGTAAATTCACCCCTCCACTTT.

This rearrangement joins TRBV7-6 to TRBJ2-1; a possible D gene is TRBD1 (6 bases). This CDR3 comprises 17 residues. Germline CDR1 reads SGHVS; CDR2 reads FNYEAQ. Trimming shortened V by 8 bases and J by 0 bases, and 20 bases separated the two germline ends. The CDR3 DNA reads TGTGCCAGCTCAGGACAGCCCTATATGAGCTCCTACAATGAGCAGTTCTTC. Amino acids: CASSGQPYMSSYNEQFF. Based on the CDR3 plus reference TRBV7-6 and TRBJ2-1, the full variable domain is GAGVSQSPRYKVTKRGQDVALRCDPISGHVSLYWYRQALGQGPEFLTYFNYEAQQDKSGLPNDRFSAERPEGSISTLTIQRTEQRDSAMYRCASSGQPYMSSYNEQFFGPGTRLTVL.

V gene TRBV19 combines with J gene TRBJ2-1; TRBD2 is a possible D gene (5 bases). Germline CDR1 and CDR2: LNHDA and SQIVND (reference sequence). This CDR3 contains 12 residues. The CDR3 is CLGKGVRNEQFF. Written as DNA, the CDR3 is TGTTTAGGAAAGGGAGTGCGGAATGAGCAGTTCTTC. Together with reference TRBV19 and TRBJ2-1, the CDR3 gives the full variable domain: DGGITQSPKYLFRKEGQNVTLSCEQNLNHDAMYWYRQDPGQGLRLIYYSQIVNDFQKGDIAEGYSVSREKKESFPLTVTSAQKNPTAFYLCLGKGVRNEQFFGPGTRLTVL.

The chain joins TRBV7-8 to TRBJ2-1; D is unclear. CDR3 length: 17 amino acids. V gave up 1 base and J gave up 2 bases, with 15 bases separating them. Germline values: CDR1 SGHVS, CDR2 FQNEAQ. The CDR3 bases are TGTGCCAGCAGCTTAGTGTTCCCATTCCCCCCCTACAATGAGCAGTTCTTC. Its translation is CASSLVFPFPPYNEQFF.

Concerning this clone itself: At one end the junction does not follow the germline gene, possibly because of a read error. The V gene is TRBV4-1, the J gene TRBJ1-1; 7 bases map to TRBD1. The CDR3 totals 15 residues. CDR1 MGHRA and CDR2 YSYEKL come from the germline V gene. CDR3 nucleotide sequence: TGCGCCAGCAGCGAAGACAGGGCCTCTTCCCCCGAAGCTTTCTTT. This translates into CASSEDRASSPEAFF.

V gene TRBV29-1 combines with J gene TRBJ2-2; D is perhaps TRBD1 (5 bases). The V gene lost 4 bases and the J gene lost 7 bases, with 10 bases spanning the gap. The CDR3 has 12 residues. Germline V gene lookup returns CDR1 SQVTM and CDR2 ANQGSEA. In nucleotides, the CDR3 is TGCAGCGTTGGGGGAACAGGCGGGGAGCTGTTTTTT. Encoded protein: CSVGGTGGELFF.

This clone appeared a single time. J is TRBJ1-4 and V is TRBV4-1, with 7 bases lining up with TRBD1. Germline trimming cut 3 bases from V and 8 bases from J; bases unmatched to any gene: 6. This CDR3 region has 14 residues. CDR1 and CDR2 from the germline V gene are MGHRA and YSYEKL. The DNA of the CDR3 is TGCGCCAGCAGCCAGGCTGGACAGGAGGAAAAACTGTTTTTT. Its protein product is CASSQAGQEEKLFF.